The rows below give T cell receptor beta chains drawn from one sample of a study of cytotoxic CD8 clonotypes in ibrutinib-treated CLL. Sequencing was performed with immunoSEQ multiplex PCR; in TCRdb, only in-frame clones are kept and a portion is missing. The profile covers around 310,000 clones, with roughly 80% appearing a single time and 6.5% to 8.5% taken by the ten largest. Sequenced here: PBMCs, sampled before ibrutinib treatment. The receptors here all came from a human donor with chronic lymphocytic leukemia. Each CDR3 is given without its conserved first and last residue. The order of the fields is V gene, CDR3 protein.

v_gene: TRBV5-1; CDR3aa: ASGPQGYEQY
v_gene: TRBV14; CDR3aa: ASSQARKVGYT
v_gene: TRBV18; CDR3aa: ASSPVRYEQY
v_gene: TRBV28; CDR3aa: ASSSPGQGYNEQF
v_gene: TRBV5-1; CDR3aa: ASSDRDKGSYEQY
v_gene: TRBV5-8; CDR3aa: ASSLAGLAGVEQY
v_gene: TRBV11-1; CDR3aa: ASSLVGLAGATDTQY
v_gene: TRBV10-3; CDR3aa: AIRIGTGGTYEQF
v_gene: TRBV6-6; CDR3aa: ASSAPGTGNSYEQY
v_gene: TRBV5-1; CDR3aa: ASSLGVVGLAETTSYEQY
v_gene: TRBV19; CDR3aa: ASSIKVGLPYEQY
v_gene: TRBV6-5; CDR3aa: ASSRDPINYGYT
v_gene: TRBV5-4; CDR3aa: ASSPGGGDTEAF
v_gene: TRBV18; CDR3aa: ASPRGGMNTGELF
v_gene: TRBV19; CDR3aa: ASSAPRLAGTEEQY
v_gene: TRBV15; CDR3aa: ATSRDRSVSREGHEQY
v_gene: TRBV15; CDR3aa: ATSGLGGDGNYGYT
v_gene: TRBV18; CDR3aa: ASSPQTKANIQY
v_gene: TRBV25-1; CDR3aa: ASSEYVQFEQF
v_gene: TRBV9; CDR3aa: ASSPGTSGSADTQY
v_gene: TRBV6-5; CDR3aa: ASSLRDTDNEQF
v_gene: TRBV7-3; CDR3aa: ASSSWDVAEQF
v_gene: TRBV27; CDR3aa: ASSFIPAETQY
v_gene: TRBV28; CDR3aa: ASSTRLGHYGYT
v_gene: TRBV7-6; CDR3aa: ASSKQGWDTDTQY
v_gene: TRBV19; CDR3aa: ASTGQIMNTEAF
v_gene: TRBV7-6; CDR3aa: ASSPSDRNNQPQH
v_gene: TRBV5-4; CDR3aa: ASSLAGVAYEQY
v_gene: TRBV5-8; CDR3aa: ASSLVRGFIGELF
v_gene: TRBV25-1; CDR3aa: ASIDAGAGGSLNEQF
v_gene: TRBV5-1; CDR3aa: ASSQTGYQETQY
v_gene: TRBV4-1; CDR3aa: ASSPYRLEKNEKLF
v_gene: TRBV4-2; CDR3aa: ASSQGKYDEKLF
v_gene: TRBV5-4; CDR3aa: ASSLIFLLESDGYT
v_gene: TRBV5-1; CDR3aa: ASSPDRGRYGYT